This TCR beta chain was recovered during a study of vaccination and CD4 T cells after COVID-19. Study-wide context: Each enrolled participant received a two-dose regimen of either BNT162b2 or mRNA-1273 vaccine. The peptides that stimulated the cells were overlapping spike peptides from SARS-CoV-2, HCoV-NL63, HCoV-OC43 and HCoV-229E.

With respect to this clonotype: Its specificity is not known.

Cultured CD4+ T cell DNA underwent sequencing with the Oncomine TCR Beta short-read assay. The authors extracted genomic DNA from cultured CD4+ T cells. TCRdb ran MiXCR on the PCR reads and lists one entry per CDR3 protein. Of over 12,000 distinct CDR3 sequences in the sample, around 45% were seen once. Treatment indicated: approximately 9-day PBMC culture with coronavirus spike peptide pools or control peptides (ViraFEST assay). ViraFEST grew antigen-specific T cells using peptide pools, then sequenced TCRs. The CDR3 covers 16 residues. CDR1 is DFQATT and CDR2 is SNEGSKA in the germline V gene (reference sequence). V shed 3 bases and J shed 3 bases, with 18 bases lying between them.

This sequence joins TRBV20-1 and TRBJ1-5; no reliable D call. The receptor's source is a human donor who had recovered from COVID-19. The sequenced material came from CD4+ T cells from blood, cultured in vitro. The DNA of the CDR3 is TGCAGTGCTAGTGGAAGGCTAGAAGGGAACAATCAGCCCCAGCATTTT. Its translation: CSASGRLEGNNQPQHF.